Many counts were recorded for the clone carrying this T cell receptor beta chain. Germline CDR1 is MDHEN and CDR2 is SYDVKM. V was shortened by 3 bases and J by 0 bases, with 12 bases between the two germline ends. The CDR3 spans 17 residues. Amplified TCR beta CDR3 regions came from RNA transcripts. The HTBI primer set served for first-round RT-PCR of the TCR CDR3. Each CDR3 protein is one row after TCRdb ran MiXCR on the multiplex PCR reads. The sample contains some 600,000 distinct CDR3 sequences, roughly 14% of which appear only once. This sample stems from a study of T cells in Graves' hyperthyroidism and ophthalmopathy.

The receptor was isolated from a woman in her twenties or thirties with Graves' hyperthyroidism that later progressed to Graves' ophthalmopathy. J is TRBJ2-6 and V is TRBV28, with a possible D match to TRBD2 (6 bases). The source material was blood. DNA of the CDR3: TGTGCCAGCAGTTTGGGGGGATTCAACTCTGGGGCCAACGTCCTGACTTTC. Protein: CASSLGGFNSGANVLTF.